The 15 T cell receptor beta chains below were found in one sample sequenced in a study of T cells in Graves' hyperthyroidism and ophthalmopathy. RNA transcripts were the template for amplifying TCR beta CDR3 regions. The HTBI primer set drove a first-round RT-PCR of the TCR CDR3. TCRdb re-called the multiplex PCR reads through MiXCR, storing one row per CDR3 protein. The data contain 27,000 or so distinct CDR3 sequences, around 40% of them singletons. Sequenced material: blood. These receptors came from a young woman with Graves' hyperthyroidism.

This clonotype was detected only a few times. V gene TRBV18 combines with J gene TRBJ1-2; D not certain. The V end lost 0 bases, the J end lost 3 bases, and 8 bases lay between the germline ends. Germline lookup yields CDR1 KGHSH and CDR2 LQKENI. The CDR3 has 14 amino acids. The CDR3 bases are TGTGCCAGCTCACCACCGGCCAGCTACTATGGCTACACCTTC. As protein: CASSPPASYYGYTF.

This clonotype occurred many times. The chain employs TRBV7-2 and TRBJ2-4; maybe TRBD1 (5 bases). The V end was cut by 5 bases, the J end by 2 bases, with 13 bases between. Germline CDR1 SGHTA, CDR2 FQGNSA. The CDR3 consists of 15 residues. This chain's CDR3 is CASSQSTGTKNIQYF. As DNA, the CDR3 is TGTGCCAGCAGCCAATCAACAGGAACCAAAAACATTCAGTACTTC.

This chain uses TRBV20-1 with TRBJ2-6; 7 bases align to TRBD1. This CDR3 is built from 15 residues. Germline V gene data show CDR1 as DFQATT and CDR2 as SNEGSKA (reference sequence). J lost 1 base, V lost 6 bases, and 6 bases had no gene match. The CDR3 DNA is TGCAGTGCCGAGGAGACAGGGTCTGGGGCCAACGTCCTGACTTTC. Its translation: CSAEETGSGANVLTF.

The table lists this clonotype with many counts. The gene calls are TRBV28 and TRBJ1-2; 7 nucleotides align to TRBD1. The germline CDR1 and CDR2 sequences are MDHEN and SYDVKM. J lost 4 bases, V lost 0 bases, and 8 bases had no gene match. This CDR3 region has 16 residues. CDR3 nucleotide sequence: TGTGCCAGCAGTTTATGGGGACAGACAGTGCTCTATGGCTACACCTTC. Its translation: CASSLWGQTVLYGYTF.

The table lists this clonotype with many counts. The rearrangement uses TRBV5-1 and TRBJ2-1; a weak D match, TRBD2 (6 bases). The CDR3 consists of 18 residues. The ends were cut back, 6 bases at V and 0 bases at J, with 22 bases in the middle. In germline, CDR1 is SGHRS, CDR2 YFSETQ. The CDR3 reads CASTSRAGMLSSYNEQFF. The CDR3, as DNA: TGCGCCAGCACCAGCCGAGCGGGTATGCTAAGCTCCTACAATGAGCAGTTCTTC.

The genes are TRBV5-1 and TRBJ1-1; 10 bases align to TRBD1. J lost 5 bases, V lost 4 bases, and 5 bases had no gene match. Looked up from germline, CDR1 is SGHRS and CDR2 is YFSETQ. This CDR3 contains 14 residues. The CDR3 region is CASSEGQGLTEAFF. CDR3 DNA: TGCGCCAGCAGCGAGGGACAGGGGTTAACTGAAGCTTTCTTT.

This clonotype was recorded only once. Lacking the conserved final phenylalanine or tryptophan, this CDR3 likely reflects a read error. V and J are TRBV20-1 and TRBJ2-5, with D possibly TRBD2 on 6 matching bases. Germline CDR1 DFQATT, CDR2 SNEGSKA (reference sequence). Trimming took 7 bases from V and 5 from J, leaving 23 bases between them. The length of the CDR3 is 15 residues. CDR3 sequence: CSGQAGSVLWETQYL. Written as DNA, the CDR3 is TGCAGTGGGCAGGCGGGATCTGTGCTTTGGGAGACCCAGTACCTC.

This clonotype is labeled medium-sized. The chain employs TRBV10-3 and TRBJ1-2; TRBD1 is a possible D gene (6 bases). In germline, CDR1 is ENHRY, CDR2 SYGVKD. The CDR3 consists of 13 residues. V dropped 8 bases and J dropped 8 bases, with 18 bases sitting between them. CDR3 sequence (DNA): TGTGCCATCCGCGGCGTGGGGGCGCGGGGCTACACCTTC. It translates to CAIRGVGARGYTF.

This clonotype came up many times. V usage is TRBV28 and J usage is TRBJ1-4, with a tentative D call TRBD1 (5 bases). This CDR3 region has 15 residues. Looked up from germline, CDR1 is MDHEN and CDR2 is SYDVKM. V lost 7 bases and J lost 5, with 17 bases in between. The CDR3 DNA follows: TGTGCCAGCACCAAAACCCGGGCAGGGAATGAAAAACTGTTTTTT. The encoded protein is CASTKTRAGNEKLFF.

V and J are TRBV7-6 and TRBJ2-3; 8 bases are a match to TRBD2. After removal of 5 bases from V and 1 base from J, the junction contained 8 bases not matched to a gene. The CDR3 is made up of 16 amino acids. Germline assignment: CDR1 SGHVS and CDR2 FNYEAQ. The CDR3 region is CASSPLGRGGTDTQYF. The DNA of the CDR3 is TGTGCCAGCAGCCCCCTGGGGCGGGGGGGCACAGATACGCAGTATTTT. Full variable domain (remainder filled in from reference TRBV7-6 and TRBJ2-3): GAGVSQSPRYKVTKRGQDVALRCDPISGHVSLYWYRQALGQGPEFLTYFNYEAQQDKSGLPNDRFSAERPEGSISTLTIQRTEQRDSAMYRCASSPLGRGGTDTQYFGPGTRLTVL.

Notes on this clonotype: One junction end disagrees with the germline gene, perhaps due to a read error. The rearrangement uses TRBV20-1 and TRBJ2-7, with D uncertain. The CDR3 sequence is 12 residues long. CDR1 is DFQATT and CDR2 is SNEGSKA in the germline V gene (reference sequence). CDR3 protein: CSASLGGYDQYF. Written as DNA, the CDR3 is TGCAGTGCTAGCTTGGGCGGATACGACCAGTACTTC.

The chain carries TRBV20-1 and TRBJ2-7; 9 bases fit TRBD2. Looked up from germline, CDR1 is DFQATT and CDR2 is SNEGSKA (reference sequence). There are 15 residues in the CDR3. Unmatched junction bases numbered 7, after V lost 3 bases and J lost 1 base. In DNA, the CDR3 is TGCAGTGCTAGTCTGAGCCTAGCGGGATCCTACGAGCAGTACTTC. Encoded protein: CSASLSLAGSYEQYF.

This clonotype was observed many times. V usage is TRBV5-1 and J usage is TRBJ2-3; D uncertain. The germline V and J ends were trimmed by 0 bases and 1 base, with 3 bases remaining between them. The germline gives CDR1 SGHRS, CDR2 YFSETQ. The CDR3 totals 13 residues. The CDR3 sequence: CASSLEGTDTQYF. CDR3 nucleotides: TGCGCCAGCAGCTTGGAAGGCACAGATACGCAGTATTTT. Full variable domain (remainder filled in from reference TRBV5-1 and TRBJ2-3): KAGVTQTPRYLIKTRGQQVTLSCSPISGHRSVSWYQQTPGQGLQFLFEYFSETQRNKGNFPGRFSGRQFSNSRSEMNVSTLELGDSALYLCASSLEGTDTQYFGPGTRLTVL.

The V and J genes are TRBV25-1 and TRBJ2-1; D is ambiguous. The ends were cut back, 11 bases at V and 4 bases at J, with 0 bases in the middle. Germline values: CDR1 MGHDK, CDR2 SYGVNS. There are 8 residues in the CDR3. The CDR3 DNA reads TGTGCCTACAATGAGCAGTTCTTC. Its protein product is CAYNEQFF.

The V call is TRBV29-1, the J call TRBJ1-4; 12 positions agree with TRBD1. The CDR3 sequence is 16 residues long. Germline CDR1 SQVTM, CDR2 ANQGSEA. V lost 6 bases to trimming and J lost 7 bases; unmatched junction nucleotides: 12. The CDR3, as DNA: TGCAGCGTCCGTAGCCGGGACAGGGGGCAGGTTGAAAAACTGTTTTTT. This sequence encodes CSVRSRDRGQVEKLFF.